This TCR beta chain was obtained from a study of blood T cell repertoires in COVID-19. Study background: Material from acute and convalescent COVID-19 was sourced from the United States, Italy and Spain. PBMCs, B-cell-depleted T cells, or T cells provided the cDNA or gDNA that made up the material.

Original data processing: For nucleated cells, counts were estimated from reference gene primer amplification. Assay used: immunoSEQ multiplex PCR; TCRdb lists only in-frame clones, some missing. For V, J and clone size, that table is used; D and trimming come from the DNA. This table holds 200,000 to 250,000 clones, around three quarters found once. Germline CDR1 SGHAT, CDR2 FQNNGV. There are 16 residues in the CDR3. The V gene end was trimmed by 7 bases and the J gene end by 3 bases; junction bases not matched to a gene: 15. The clonotype originates from a woman in her 70s with acute or convalescent COVID-19. The V call is TRBV11-2, the J call TRBJ2-7, with TRBD1 identical over 7 bases. Sequenced sample: peripheral blood. The CDR3 here is CASTQGVLAPFYEQYF. In DNA form, the CDR3 reads TGTGCCAGCACCCAGGGGGTCCTAGCCCCCTTCTACGAGCAGTACTTC.